The clone carrying this T cell receptor beta chain was picked up many times. The antigen remains undetermined. This CDR3 has 14 residues. Germline trimming cut 10 bases from V and 7 bases from J; bases unmatched to any gene: 14. Germline-derived CDR1 and CDR2 are SGHTA and FQGNSA. MiXCR was run by TCRdb on the 5' RACE reads, yielding one entry per CDR3 protein. The profile covers 800,000 to 900,000 distinct CDR3 sequences, with 12% appearing a single time and less than 0.65% taken by the ten largest. This sample was included in a study of CD8 T cells in ankylosing spondylitis. Study observations and caveats: Prior work had noted some motif variants in reactive arthritis blood and synovial fluid. A motif of 7 to 9 highly homologous TCR beta variants was seen as apparently characteristic of ankylosing spondylitis blood. The authors reported significant enrichment of disease-linked clones in matched ankylosing spondylitis synovial fluid.

Sequencing was performed on blood, either unsorted or a sorted T cell fraction (not recorded which). This receptor was obtained from a male donor with ankylosing spondylitis. The J gene is TRBJ1-1, the V gene TRBV7-2; 8 nucleotides agree with TRBD1. This CDR3 is CAMQRTGQYGEAFF. The CDR3 nucleotides read TGTGCCATGCAGAGGACAGGGCAATATGGTGAAGCTTTCTTT.